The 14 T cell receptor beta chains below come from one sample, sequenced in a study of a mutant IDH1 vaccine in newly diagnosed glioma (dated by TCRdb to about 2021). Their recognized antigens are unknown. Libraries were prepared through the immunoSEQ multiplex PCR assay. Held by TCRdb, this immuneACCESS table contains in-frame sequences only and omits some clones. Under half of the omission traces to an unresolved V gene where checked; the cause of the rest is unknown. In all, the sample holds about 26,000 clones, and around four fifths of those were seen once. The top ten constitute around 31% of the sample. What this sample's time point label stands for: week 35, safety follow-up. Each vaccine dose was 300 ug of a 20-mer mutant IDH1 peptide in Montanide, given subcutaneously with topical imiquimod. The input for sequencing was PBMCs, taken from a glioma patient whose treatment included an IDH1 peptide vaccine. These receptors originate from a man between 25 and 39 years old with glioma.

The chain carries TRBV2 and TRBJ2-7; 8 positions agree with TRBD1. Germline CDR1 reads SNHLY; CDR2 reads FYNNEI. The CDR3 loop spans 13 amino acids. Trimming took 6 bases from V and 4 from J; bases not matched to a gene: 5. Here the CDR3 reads CASRLDREYEQYF. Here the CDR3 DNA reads TGTGCCAGCAGATTGGACAGGGAGTACGAGCAGTACTTC.

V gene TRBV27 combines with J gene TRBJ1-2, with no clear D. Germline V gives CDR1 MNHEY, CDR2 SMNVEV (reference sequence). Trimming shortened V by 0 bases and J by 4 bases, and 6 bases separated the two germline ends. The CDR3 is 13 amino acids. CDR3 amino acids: CASSLSRSYGYTF. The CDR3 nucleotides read TGTGCCAGCAGTTTATCCAGGAGCTATGGCTACACCTTC.

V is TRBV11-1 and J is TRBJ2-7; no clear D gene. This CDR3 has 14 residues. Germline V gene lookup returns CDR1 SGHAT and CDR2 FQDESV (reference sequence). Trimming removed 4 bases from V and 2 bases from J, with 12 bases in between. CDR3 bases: TGTGCCAGCAGCTCCCAAACTCCTCCCTACGAGCAGTACTTC. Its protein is CASSSQTPPYEQYF.

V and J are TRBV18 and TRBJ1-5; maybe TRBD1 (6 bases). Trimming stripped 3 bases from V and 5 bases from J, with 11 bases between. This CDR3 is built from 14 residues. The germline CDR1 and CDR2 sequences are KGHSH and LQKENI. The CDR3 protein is CASSPGGHYQPQHF. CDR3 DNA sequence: TGTGCCAGCTCACCGGGGGGCCACTATCAGCCCCAGCATTTT.

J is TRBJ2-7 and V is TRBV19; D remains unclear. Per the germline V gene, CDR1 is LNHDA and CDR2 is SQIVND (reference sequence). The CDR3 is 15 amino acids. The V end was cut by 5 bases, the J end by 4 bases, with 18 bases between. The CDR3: CASSPTNEPGYEQYF. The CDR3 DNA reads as TGTGCCAGTAGTCCAACTAATGAACCCGGGTACGAGCAGTACTTC.

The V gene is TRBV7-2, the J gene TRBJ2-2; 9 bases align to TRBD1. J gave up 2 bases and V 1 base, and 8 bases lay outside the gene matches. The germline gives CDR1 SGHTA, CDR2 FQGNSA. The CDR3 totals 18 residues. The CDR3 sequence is CASSLVTGGMGNTGELFF. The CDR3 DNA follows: TGTGCCAGCAGCTTAGTTACAGGGGGCATGGGAAACACCGGGGAGCTGTTTTTT.

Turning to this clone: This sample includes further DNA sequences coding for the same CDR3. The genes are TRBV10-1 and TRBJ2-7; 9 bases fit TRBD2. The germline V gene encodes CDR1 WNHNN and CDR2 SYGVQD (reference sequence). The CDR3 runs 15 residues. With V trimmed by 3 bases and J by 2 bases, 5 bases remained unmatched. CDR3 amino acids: CASSDGASGTYEQYF. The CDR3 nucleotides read TGCGCCAGCAGTGATGGGGCTAGCGGGACCTACGAGCAGTACTTC.

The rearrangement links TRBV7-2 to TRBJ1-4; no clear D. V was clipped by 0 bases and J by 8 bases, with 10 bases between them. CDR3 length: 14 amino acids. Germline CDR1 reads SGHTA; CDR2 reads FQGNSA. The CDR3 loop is CASSLAGQREKLFF. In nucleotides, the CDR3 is TGTGCCAGCAGCTTAGCCGGCCAAAGGGAAAAACTGTTTTTT.

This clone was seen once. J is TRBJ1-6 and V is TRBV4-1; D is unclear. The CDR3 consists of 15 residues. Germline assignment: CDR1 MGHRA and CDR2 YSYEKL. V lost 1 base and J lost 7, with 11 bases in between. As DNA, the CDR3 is TGCGCCAGCAGCCAAGTTCAGAATCGGAATTCACCCCTCCACTTT. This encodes CASSQVQNRNSPLHF.

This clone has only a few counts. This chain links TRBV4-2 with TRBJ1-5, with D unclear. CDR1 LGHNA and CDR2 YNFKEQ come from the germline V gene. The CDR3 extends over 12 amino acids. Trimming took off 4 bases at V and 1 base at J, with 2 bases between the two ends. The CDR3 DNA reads TGTGCCAGCAGCCTGAGCAATCAGCCCCAGCATTTT. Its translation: CASSLSNQPQHF.

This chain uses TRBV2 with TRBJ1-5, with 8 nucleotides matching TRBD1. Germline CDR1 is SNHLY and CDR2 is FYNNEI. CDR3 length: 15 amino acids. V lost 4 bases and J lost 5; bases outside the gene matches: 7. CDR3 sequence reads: CASSVDRVFDQPQHF. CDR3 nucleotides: TGTGCCAGCAGTGTGGACAGGGTTTTTGATCAGCCCCAGCATTTT.

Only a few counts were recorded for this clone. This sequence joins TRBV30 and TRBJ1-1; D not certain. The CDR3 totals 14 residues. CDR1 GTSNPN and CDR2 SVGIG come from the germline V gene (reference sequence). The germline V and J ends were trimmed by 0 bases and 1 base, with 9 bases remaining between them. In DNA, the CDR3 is TGTGCCTGGAGTGTTCTGGGTCCGAACACTGAAGCTTTCTTT. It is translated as CAWSVLGPNTEAFF.

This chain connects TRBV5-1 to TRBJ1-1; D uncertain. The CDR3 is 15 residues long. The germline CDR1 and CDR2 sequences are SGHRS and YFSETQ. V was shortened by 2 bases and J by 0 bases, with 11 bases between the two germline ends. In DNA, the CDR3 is TGCGCCAGCAGCTTTATTCTCGAGATGAACACTGAAGCTTTCTTT. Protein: CASSFILEMNTEAFF.

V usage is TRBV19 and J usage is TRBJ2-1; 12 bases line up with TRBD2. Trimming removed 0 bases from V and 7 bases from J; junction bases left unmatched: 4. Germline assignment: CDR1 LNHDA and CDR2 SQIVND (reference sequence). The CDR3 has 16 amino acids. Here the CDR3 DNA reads TGTGCCAGTAGTATAGATGCTAGCGGGAGGGGGAATGAGCAGTTCTTC. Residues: CASSIDASGRGNEQFF.